This TCR beta chain was captured in a study of blood T cell repertoires in COVID-19. Background on the study: The United States, Italy and Spain provided the acute and convalescent COVID-19 samples.

Using immunoSEQ multiplex PCR, the repertoire was profiled, and TCRdb retains in-frame clones only, with some absent. The sample lists 100,000 to 150,000 clones, over 75% seen once, with 25% to 30% in the top ten. The CDR3 runs to 17 residues. Trimming shortened V by 5 bases and J by 0 bases, and 18 bases separated the two germline ends. Germline values: CDR1 SGHNT, CDR2 YYREEE (reference sequence). The V and J genes are TRBV5-4 and TRBJ1-3, with a possible D match to TRBD1 (6 bases). The sequence was obtained from a woman of 80 years or more with acute or convalescent COVID-19. The sample consisted of peripheral blood. CDR3 nucleotide sequence: TGTGCCAGCAGTTCCGGGGGGGGCCCCAGCTCTGGAAACACCATATATTTT. As protein: CASSSGGGPSSGNTIYF.